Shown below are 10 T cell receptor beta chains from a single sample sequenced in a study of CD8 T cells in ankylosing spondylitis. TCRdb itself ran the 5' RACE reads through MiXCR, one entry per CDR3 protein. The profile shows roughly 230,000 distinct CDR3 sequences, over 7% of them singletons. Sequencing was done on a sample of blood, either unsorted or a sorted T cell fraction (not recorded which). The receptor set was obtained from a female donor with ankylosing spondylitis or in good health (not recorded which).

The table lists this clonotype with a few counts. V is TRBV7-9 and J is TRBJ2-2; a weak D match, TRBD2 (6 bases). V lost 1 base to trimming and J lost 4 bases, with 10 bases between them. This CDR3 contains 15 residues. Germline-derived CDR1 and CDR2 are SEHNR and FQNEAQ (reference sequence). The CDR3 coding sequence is TGTGCCAGCAGCTTAGACGGGAGTGTCACCGGGGAGCTGTTTTTT. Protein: CASSLDGSVTGELFF.

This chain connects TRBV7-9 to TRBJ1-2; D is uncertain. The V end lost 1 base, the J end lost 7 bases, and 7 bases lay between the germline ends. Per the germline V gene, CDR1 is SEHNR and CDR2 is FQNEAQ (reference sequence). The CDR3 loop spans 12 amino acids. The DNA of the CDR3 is TGTGCCAGCAGCTTAGAGTTGGGTGGCTACACCTTC. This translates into CASSLELGGYTF. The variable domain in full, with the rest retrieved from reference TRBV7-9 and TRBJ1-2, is DTGVSQNPRHKITKRGQNVTFRCDPISEHNRLYWYRQTLGQGPEFLTYFQNEAQLEKSRLLSDRFSAERPKGSFSTLEIQRTEQGDSAMYLCASSLELGGYTFGSGTRLTVV.

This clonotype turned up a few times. As DNA, the CDR3 is TGTGCCAGCGCCGCAGGGGAAGGATCTCAGCCCCAGCATTTT. As protein: CASAAGEGSQPQHF. This rearrangement joins TRBV6-1 to TRBJ1-5; D is perhaps TRBD1 (6 bases). From germline, CDR1 is MNHNS and CDR2 SASEGT. This CDR3 contains 14 residues. With 8 bases removed from V and 6 bases from J, the gap between germline ends came to 17 bases.

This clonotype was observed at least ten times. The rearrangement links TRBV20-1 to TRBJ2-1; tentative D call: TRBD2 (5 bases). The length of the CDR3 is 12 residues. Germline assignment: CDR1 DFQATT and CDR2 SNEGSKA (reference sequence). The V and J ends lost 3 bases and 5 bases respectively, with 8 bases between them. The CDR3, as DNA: TGCAGTGCTAGCGGGAAGGACAATGAGCAGTTCTTC. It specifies CSASGKDNEQFF.

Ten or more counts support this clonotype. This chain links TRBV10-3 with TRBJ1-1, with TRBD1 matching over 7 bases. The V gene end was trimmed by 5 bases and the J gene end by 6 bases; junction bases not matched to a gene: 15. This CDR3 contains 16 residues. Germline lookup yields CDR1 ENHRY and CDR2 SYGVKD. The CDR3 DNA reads TGTGCCATCAGTAAGAGCTTCGAGGGGGCACGCGCTGAAGCTTTCTTT. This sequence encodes CAISKSFEGARAEAFF.

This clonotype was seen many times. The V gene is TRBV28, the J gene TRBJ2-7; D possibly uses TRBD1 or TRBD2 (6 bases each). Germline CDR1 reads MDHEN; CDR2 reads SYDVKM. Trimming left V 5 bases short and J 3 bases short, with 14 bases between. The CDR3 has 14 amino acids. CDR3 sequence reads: CASSPSGEVYEQYF. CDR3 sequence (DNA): TGTGCCAGCAGTCCCTCAGGGGAGGTCTACGAGCAGTACTTC.

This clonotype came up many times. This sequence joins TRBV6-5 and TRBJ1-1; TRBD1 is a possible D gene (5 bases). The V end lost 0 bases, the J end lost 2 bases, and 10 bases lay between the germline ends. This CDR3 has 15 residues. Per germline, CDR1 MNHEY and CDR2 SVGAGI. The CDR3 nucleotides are TGTGCCAGCAGTTACTCTTCCAGGGATAACACTGAAGCTTTCTTT. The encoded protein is CASSYSSRDNTEAFF.

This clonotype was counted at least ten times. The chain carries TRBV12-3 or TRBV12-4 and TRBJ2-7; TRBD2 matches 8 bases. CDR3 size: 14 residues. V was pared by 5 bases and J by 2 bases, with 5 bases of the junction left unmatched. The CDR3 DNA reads TGTGCCAGCAGTCTCCTAGCGGGCCCCTACGAGCAGTACTTC. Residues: CASSLLAGPYEQYF.

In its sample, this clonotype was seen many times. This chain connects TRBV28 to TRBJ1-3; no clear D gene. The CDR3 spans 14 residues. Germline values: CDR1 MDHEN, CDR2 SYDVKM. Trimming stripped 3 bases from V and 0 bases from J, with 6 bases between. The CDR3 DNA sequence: TGTGCCAGCAGTTTTCGGTCCTCTGGAAACACCATATATTTT. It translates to CASSFRSSGNTIYF.

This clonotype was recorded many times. CDR3 amino acids: CASSLAGLAGGLDPFF. CDR3 in DNA: TGCGCCAGCAGCTTGGCCGGACTAGCGGGAGGACTCGATCCTTTCTTC. V and J are TRBV5-1 and TRBJ2-1; 14 bases are shared with TRBD2. The CDR3 is made up of 16 amino acids. V lost 0 bases, J lost 16 bases, and 12 bases stayed unmatched. From germline, CDR1 is SGHRS and CDR2 YFSETQ.